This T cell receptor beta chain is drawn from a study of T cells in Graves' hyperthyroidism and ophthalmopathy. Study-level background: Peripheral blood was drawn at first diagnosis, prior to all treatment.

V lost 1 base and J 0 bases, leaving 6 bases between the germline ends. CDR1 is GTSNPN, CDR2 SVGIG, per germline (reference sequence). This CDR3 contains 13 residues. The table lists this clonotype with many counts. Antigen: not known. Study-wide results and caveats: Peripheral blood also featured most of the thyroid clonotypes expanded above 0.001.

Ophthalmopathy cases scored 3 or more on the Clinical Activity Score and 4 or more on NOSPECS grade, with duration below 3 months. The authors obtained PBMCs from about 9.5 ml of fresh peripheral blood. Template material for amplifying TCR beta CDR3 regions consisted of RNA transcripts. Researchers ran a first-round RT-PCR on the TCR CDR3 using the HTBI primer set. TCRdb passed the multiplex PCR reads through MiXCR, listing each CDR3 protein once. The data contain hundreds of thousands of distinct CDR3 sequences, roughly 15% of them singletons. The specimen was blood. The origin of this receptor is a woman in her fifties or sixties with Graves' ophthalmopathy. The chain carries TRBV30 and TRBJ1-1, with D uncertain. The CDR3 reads CAWSAHLNTEAFF. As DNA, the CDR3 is TGTGCCTGGAGTGCTCACTTGAACACTGAAGCTTTCTTT. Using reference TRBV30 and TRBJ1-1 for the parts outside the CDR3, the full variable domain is SQTIHQWPATLVQPVGSPLSLECTVEGTSNPNLYWYRQAAGRGLQLLFYSVGIGQISSEVPQNLSASRPQDRQFILSSKKLLLSDSGFYLCAWSAHLNTEAFFGQGTRLTVV.